The 22 T cell receptor beta chains in this list originate from one sample, sequenced in a study of T cell repertoires in cytomegalovirus infection. Using its own MiXCR run on the reads, TCRdb lists one record per CDR3 protein. The sample has approximately 990,000 distinct CDR3 sequences; around 29% are singletons. Antigen specificity for these receptors is unknown. Material: cultured CD8+ T cells from PBMCs, obtained from culture after CMV antigen stimulation. These TCRs come from a human donor in good health (CMV status not recorded). Some clones in this sample may be carry-over from other donors' samples.

Ten or more counts support this clonotype. The chain carries TRBV25-1 and TRBJ1-1; D is uncertain. The CDR3 totals 14 residues. V lost 1 base to trimming and J lost 2 bases, with 8 bases between them. The germline V gene encodes CDR1 MGHDK and CDR2 SYGVNS. This CDR3 reads CASSELLGNTEAFF. CDR3 bases: TGTGCCAGCAGTGAATTGCTTGGTAACACTGAAGCTTTCTTT.

The rearrangement uses TRBV7-9 and TRBJ2-5, with 8 bases matching TRBD2. J was trimmed by 5 bases and V by 7 bases; bases with no gene match: 18. The CDR3 consists of 17 residues. CDR1 is SEHNR, CDR2 FQNEAQ, per germline (reference sequence). The CDR3 is CASTGRLSGGGRETQYF. CDR3 in DNA: TGTGCCAGCACGGGTCGATTAAGCGGGGGAGGACGTGAGACCCAGTACTTC.

A note on this clonotype: A much larger clone differs by one base, so this may be a read error. The chain links TRBV7-2 to TRBJ1-5; D is unresolved. The V end lost 6 bases, the J end lost 4 bases, and 13 bases lay between the germline ends. CDR1 and CDR2 from the germline V gene are SGHTA and FQGNSA. This CDR3 has 14 residues. CDR3 protein: CASRAMVGNQPQHF. The CDR3 region has the DNA TGTGCCAGCAGAGCCATGGTGGGGAATCAGCCCCAGCATTTT.

The chain recombines TRBV7-8 with TRBJ2-2; D is undetermined. The V end was cut by 4 bases, the J end by 7 bases, with 25 bases between. In germline, CDR1 is SGHVS, CDR2 FQNEAQ. The CDR3 is 18 amino acids. CDR3 loop: CASSYILPPFLDIGELFF. The CDR3 coding sequence is TGTGCCAGCAGCTACATTCTGCCCCCCTTTCTCGACATCGGGGAGCTGTTTTTT.

This clonotype was observed a handful of times. The chain joins TRBV11-2 to TRBJ1-6; D may be TRBD1 (5 bases). The V end lost 3 bases, the J end lost 9 bases, and 21 bases lay between the germline ends. Looked up from germline, CDR1 is SGHAT and CDR2 is FQNNGV. The CDR3 contains 17 residues. In DNA form, the CDR3 reads TGTGCCAGCAGCTTCCGTCAAATTCAGGGATTTGGTTCACCCCTCCACTTT. This gives the protein CASSFRQIQGFGSPLHF.

This clonotype was seen a few times. The rearrangement joins TRBV2 to TRBJ1-5; D unresolved. Per the germline V gene, CDR1 is SNHLY and CDR2 is FYNNEI. The length of the CDR3 is 12 residues. V shed 2 bases and J shed 3 bases, with 2 bases lying between them. Written as DNA, the CDR3 is TGTGCCAGCAGTGAAATCAATCAGCCCCAGCATTTT. Amino acid sequence: CASSEINQPQHF.

For the CDR3, the DNA is TGTGCCAGCTCAGTTAACGCCCGGGACCGCTCAAGCCACGAGCAGTACTTC. Amino acid sequence: CASSVNARDRSSHEQYF. The chain recombines TRBV18 with TRBJ2-7; D is perhaps TRBD1 or TRBD2 (5 bases each). Germline CDR1 is KGHSH and CDR2 is LQKENI. V lost 5 bases to trimming and J lost 5 bases, with 25 bases between them. The CDR3 totals 17 residues. Drawing the rest from reference TRBV18 and TRBJ2-7, the complete variable domain is NAGVMQNPRHLVRRRGQEARLRCSPMKGHSHVYWYRQLPEEGLKFMVYLQKENIIDESGMPKERFSAEFPKEGPSILRIQQVVRGDSAAYFCASSVNARDRSSHEQYFGPGTRLTVT.

The genes are TRBV28 and TRBJ2-1, with 9 positions matching TRBD1. CDR3 length equals 16 residues. Germline CDR1 MDHEN, CDR2 SYDVKM. Losses at the gene ends were 6 bases for V and 8 bases for J; bases not matched to a gene: 14. The CDR3 protein is CASRTSPGQGFDEQFF. The CDR3 DNA reads TGTGCCAGCAGAACCTCCCCGGGACAGGGTTTCGATGAGCAGTTCTTC.

DNA of the CDR3: TGTGCCAGCAGCGTAGTGCCAGGGGGGAACTATGGCTACACCTTC. Protein sequence: CASSVVPGGNYGYTF. The chain joins TRBV9 to TRBJ1-2, with 7 bases identical to TRBD1. Losses at the gene ends were 0 bases for V and 2 bases for J; bases not matched to a gene: 4. Germline assignment: CDR1 SGDLS and CDR2 YYNGEE. This CDR3 region has 15 residues. The complete variable domain, with remaining parts taken from reference TRBV9 and TRBJ1-2, reads DSGVTQTPKHLITATGQRVTLRCSPRSGDLSVYWYQQSLDQGLQFLIQYYNGEERAKGNILERFSAQQFPDLHSELNLSSLELGDSALYFCASSVVPGGNYGYTFGSGTRLTVV.

This clonotype showed up many times. The chain combines TRBV10-3 with TRBJ2-2; the D is unclear. The CDR3 length is 14 residues. Germline CDR1 is ENHRY and CDR2 is SYGVKD. The ends were cut back, 7 bases at V and 0 bases at J, with 9 bases in the middle. CDR3 sequence (DNA): TGTGCCATCACCAGTGGACCGAACACCGGGGAGCTGTTTTTT. Residues: CAITSGPNTGELFF.

This clonotype was observed a few times. This may come from a read error, since a much larger clone is one base off. The rearrangement joins TRBV27 to TRBJ2-1; no firm D call. CDR1 MNHEY and CDR2 SMNVEV come from the germline V gene (reference sequence). CDR3 length: 16 amino acids. V gave up 0 bases and J gave up 0 bases, with 9 bases separating them. CDR3 DNA sequence: TGTGCCAGCAGTTTATCTGACGGAAGCTCCTACAATGAGCAGTTCTTC. Protein sequence: CASSLSDGSSYNEQFF.

Concerning this clonotype itself: Compared with germline, one end of the junction differs, possibly owing to a read error. The chain carries TRBV10-3 and TRBJ2-1; possible D gene TRBD1, 5 bases. The CDR3 runs to 15 residues. Germline CDR1 is ENHRY and CDR2 is SYGVKD. The CDR3 region is CAISESNQGYNEQLF. The CDR3 DNA follows: TGTGCCATCAGTGAGTCGAATCAGGGATACAATGAGCAGCTCTTC.

The chain joins TRBV27 to TRBJ2-2, with D unclear. CDR1 and CDR2 from the germline V gene are MNHEY and SMNVEV (reference sequence). The germline V and J ends were trimmed by 5 bases and 4 bases, with 8 bases remaining between them. The CDR3 sequence is 13 residues long. The CDR3 nucleotides read TGTGCCAGCAGTCACGCCGGCACCGGGGAGCTGTTTTTT. Translating gives CASSHAGTGELFF.

In its sample, this clonotype was seen once. The chain joins TRBV27 to TRBJ2-1; maybe TRBD2 (5 bases). The CDR3 is 14 amino acids. V lost 4 bases and J 6 bases, leaving 13 bases between the germline ends. Germline CDR1 is MNHEY and CDR2 is SMNVEV (reference sequence). The CDR3 sequence: CASSSWGAFNEQFF. In DNA form, the CDR3 reads TGTGCCAGCAGTTCGTGGGGAGCCTTCAATGAGCAGTTCTTC.

In this sample, this clonotype turned up a few times. This rearrangement joins TRBV15 to TRBJ2-3; 7 positions agree with TRBD1. V dropped 4 bases and J dropped 5; count of bases not matched to a gene: 9. Germline V lookup: CDR1 LNHNV, CDR2 YYDKDF (reference sequence). CDR3 length: 15 amino acids. This CDR3 is CATSTRQGGRDTQYF. DNA of the CDR3: TGTGCCACCAGCACTCGACAGGGTGGGAGAGATACGCAGTATTTT.

The rearrangement links TRBV10-2 to TRBJ2-3; 9 bases map to TRBD1. Trimming took 3 bases from V and 2 from J; bases not matched to a gene: 9. From germline, CDR1 is WSHSY and CDR2 SAAADI. This CDR3 spans 17 amino acids. The CDR3 here is CASSDLPGQGITDTQYF. The CDR3 DNA reads as TGCGCCAGCAGTGATCTCCCCGGACAGGGGATCACAGATACGCAGTATTTT.

This clonotype was counted between two and nine times. This chain connects TRBV6-5 to TRBJ1-5; D not certain. V lost 6 bases and J 5 bases, leaving 17 bases between the germline ends. The CDR3 contains 15 residues. Germline CDR1 MNHEY, CDR2 SVGAGI. The CDR3 sequence: CASRPFLDSDQPQHF. The CDR3 DNA reads as TGTGCCAGCAGACCTTTTTTAGACTCCGATCAGCCCCAGCATTTT.

This clonotype was seen a handful of times. V and J are TRBV2 and TRBJ1-2; no definite D call. Trimming left V 6 bases short and J 4 bases short, with 24 bases between. CDR3 length: 17 residues. Germline assignment: CDR1 SNHLY and CDR2 FYNNEI. The CDR3 nucleotides are TGTGCCAGCAGCCCAGACGTTACATTGATGCGACTCTATGGCTACACCTTC. This translates into CASSPDVTLMRLYGYTF. The full variable domain, with the rest looked up from reference TRBV2 and TRBJ1-2, is EPEVTQTPSHQVTQMGQEVILRCVPISNHLYFYWYRQILGQKVEFLVSFYNNEISEKSEIFDDQFSVERPDGSNFTLKIRSTKLEDSAMYFCASSPDVTLMRLYGYTFGSGTRLTVV.

This clonotype was counted a few times. The V gene is TRBV29-1, the J gene TRBJ1-3, with 9 bases that match TRBD1. Per the germline V gene, CDR1 is SQVTM and CDR2 is ANQGSEA. This CDR3 contains 14 residues. The trim removed 0 bases at V and 8 bases at J, leaving 5 bases unmatched. The CDR3 DNA follows: TGCAGCGTTGAAGAAGCGGGACAGGGTCACACCATATATTTT. Its protein is CSVEEAGQGHTIYF.

The chain couples TRBV6-6 to TRBJ1-1, with D possibly TRBD1 on 5 matching bases. Trimming left V 0 bases short and J 2 bases short, with 13 bases between. Germline V gene lookup returns CDR1 MNHNY and CDR2 SVGAGI (reference sequence). The CDR3 runs to 16 residues. CDR3 in amino acids: CASSYSVVTDNTEAFF. The CDR3 nucleotides are TGTGCCAGCAGTTACTCGGTGGTGACAGATAACACTGAAGCTTTCTTT.

This clonotype appeared many times. The chain recombines TRBV7-2 with TRBJ2-2; a possible D gene is TRBD1 (5 bases). Germline V CDR1 and CDR2: SGHTA, FQGNSA. V gave up 1 base and J gave up 1 base, with 10 bases separating them. This CDR3 is 16 amino acids long. CDR3 DNA: TGTGCCAGCAGCTTAGGCAGGGCGTGGAACACCGGGGAGCTGTTTTTT. This codes for CASSLGRAWNTGELFF.

This clonotype has just a few counts. This chain connects TRBV5-6 to TRBJ2-5; no definite D call. Looked up from germline, CDR1 is SGHDT and CDR2 is YYEEEE. Trimming removed 2 bases at V and 4 bases at J, with 12 bases between. The CDR3 length is 14 residues. CDR3 nucleotide sequence: TGTGCCAGCAGCTTTTCCCAGCGAGGAGAGACCCAGTACTTC. Amino acid sequence: CASSFSQRGETQYF.